A single sample gave rise to the 3 T cell receptor beta chains below, sequenced in a study of vaccination and CD4 T cells after COVID-19. Sequencing of DNA taken from cultured CD4+ T cells relied on the Oncomine TCR Beta short-read assay. TCRdb used MiXCR to reprocess the PCR reads, holding one entry per CDR3 protein. The sample contains approximately 22,000 distinct CDR3 sequences, about 40% of which appear only once. Their cognate antigens are unknown. Time point denoted: late sampling 161 to 241 days after vaccination in a few convalescent patients. The treatment was: approximately nine-day PBMC culture with coronavirus spike peptide pools or control peptides (ViraFEST assay). The sample was CD4+ T cells from blood, cultured in vitro, taken about 7 months after SARS-CoV-2 vaccination. These receptor sequences come from a human donor who had recovered from COVID-19.

This chain joins TRBV27 and TRBJ2-7, with 8 bases fitting TRBD2. Trimming at V came to 10 bases and at J to 4 bases, leaving 6 bases not matched to a gene. The V gene's germline CDR1 is MNHEY and CDR2 SMNVEV (reference sequence). The CDR3 is 12 amino acids. The CDR3 coding sequence is TGTGCCAACCGGGAGGGCGTATACGAGCAGTACTTC. Translation: CANREGVYEQYF.

The chain carries TRBV20-1 and TRBJ2-1, with a weak D call TRBD2 (5 bases). CDR3 length equals 16 residues. Trimming took 0 bases from V and 3 from J, leaving 15 bases between them. The germline V gene has CDR1 DFQATT and CDR2 SNEGSKA (reference sequence). The CDR3, as DNA: TGCAGTGCTAGAGATCAAGGGCGGGTGCTCTACAATGAGCAGTTCTTC. Protein: CSARDQGRVLYNEQFF.

On this clonotype itself: An end of the junction does not agree with germline; a read error may underlie this. CDR3 nucleotides: TGTGCCACCAGCAGAGGTGGCCAGGCGAACACTGAAACTTTCTTT. Translating gives CATSRGGQANTETFF. V gene TRBV15 combines with J gene TRBJ1-1, with D hard to call. This CDR3 has 15 amino acids. Germline V gene lookup returns CDR1 LNHNV and CDR2 YYDKDF (reference sequence).